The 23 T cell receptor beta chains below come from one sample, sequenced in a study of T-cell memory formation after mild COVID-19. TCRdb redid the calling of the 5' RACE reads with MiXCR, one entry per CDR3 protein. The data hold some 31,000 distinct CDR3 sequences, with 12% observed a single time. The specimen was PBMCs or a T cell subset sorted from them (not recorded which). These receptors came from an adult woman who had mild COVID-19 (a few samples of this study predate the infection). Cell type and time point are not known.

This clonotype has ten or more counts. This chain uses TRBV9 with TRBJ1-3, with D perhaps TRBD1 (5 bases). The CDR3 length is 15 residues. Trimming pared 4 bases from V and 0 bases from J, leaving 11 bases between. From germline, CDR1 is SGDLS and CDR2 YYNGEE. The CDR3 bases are TGTGCCAGCAGCTCGGGACTGAGCTCTGGAAACACCATATATTTT. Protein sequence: CASSSGLSSGNTIYF.

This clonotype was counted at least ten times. In nucleotides, the CDR3 is TGTGCCAGCAGCACCCGTCCCACCGGGGAGCTGTTTTTT. Encoded protein: CASSTRPTGELFF. The chain employs TRBV9 and TRBJ2-2, with D unclear. CDR1 is SGDLS and CDR2 is YYNGEE in the germline V gene. Trimming removed 4 bases from V and 4 bases from J, with 8 bases in between. The CDR3 is made up of 13 amino acids.

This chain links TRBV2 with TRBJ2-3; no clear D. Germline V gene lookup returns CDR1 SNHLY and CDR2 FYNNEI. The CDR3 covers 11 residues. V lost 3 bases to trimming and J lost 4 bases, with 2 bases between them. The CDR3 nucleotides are TGTGCCAGCAGTGATTCAGATACGCAGTATTTT. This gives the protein CASSDSDTQYF. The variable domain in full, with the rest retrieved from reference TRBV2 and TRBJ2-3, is EPEVTQTPSHQVTQMGQEVILRCVPISNHLYFYWYRQILGQKVEFLVSFYNNEISEKSEIFDDQFSVERPDGSNFTLKIRSTKLEDSAMYFCASSDSDTQYFGPGTRLTVL.

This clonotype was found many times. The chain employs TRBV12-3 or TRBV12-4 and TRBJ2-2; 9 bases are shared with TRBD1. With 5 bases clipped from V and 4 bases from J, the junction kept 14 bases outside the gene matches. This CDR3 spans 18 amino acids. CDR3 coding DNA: TGTGCCAGCAGTCCGCCCCGGGACAGGGCCGATGGCACCGGGGAGCTGTTTTTT. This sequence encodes CASSPPRDRADGTGELFF.

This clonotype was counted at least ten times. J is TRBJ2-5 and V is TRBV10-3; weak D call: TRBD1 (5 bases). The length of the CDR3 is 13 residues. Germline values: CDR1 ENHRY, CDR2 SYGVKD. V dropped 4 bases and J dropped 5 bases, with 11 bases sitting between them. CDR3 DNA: TGTGCCATCAGTGGGTGGGGCCAGGAGACCCAGTACTTC. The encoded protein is CAISGWGQETQYF.

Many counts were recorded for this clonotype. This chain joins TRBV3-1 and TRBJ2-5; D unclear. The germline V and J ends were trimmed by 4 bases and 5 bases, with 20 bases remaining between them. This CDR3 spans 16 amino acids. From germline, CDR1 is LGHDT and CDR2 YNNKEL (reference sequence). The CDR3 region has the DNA TGTGCCAGCAGCCCTATAACAGTAGGAATAGGGGAGACCCAGTACTTC. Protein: CASSPITVGIGETQYF.

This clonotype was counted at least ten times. CDR3 loop: CASSEGDSSYEQYF. As DNA, the CDR3 is TGTGCCAGCAGTGAAGGGGACAGTTCCTACGAGCAGTACTTC. V usage is TRBV2 and J usage is TRBJ2-7; 7 nucleotides line up with TRBD1. Germline CDR1 reads SNHLY; CDR2 reads FYNNEI. Trimming at V came to 1 base and at J to 1 base, leaving 1 base not matched to a gene. The CDR3 consists of 14 residues. Full variable domain (remainder filled in from reference TRBV2 and TRBJ2-7): EPEVTQTPSHQVTQMGQEVILRCVPISNHLYFYWYRQILGQKVEFLVSFYNNEISEKSEIFDDQFSVERPDGSNFTLKIRSTKLEDSAMYFCASSEGDSSYEQYFGPGTRLTVT.

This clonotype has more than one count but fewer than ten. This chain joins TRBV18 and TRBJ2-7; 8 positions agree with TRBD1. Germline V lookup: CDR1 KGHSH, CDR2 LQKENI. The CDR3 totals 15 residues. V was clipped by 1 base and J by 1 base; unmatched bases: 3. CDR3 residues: CASSPRTGLSYEQYF. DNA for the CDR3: TGTGCCAGCTCACCACGGACAGGGCTTTCCTACGAGCAGTACTTC.

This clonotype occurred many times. The DNA of the CDR3 is TGTGCCACCAGCAGAGTTCAGGGATTGAACACTGAAGCTTTCTTT. Its protein product is CATSRVQGLNTEAFF. V is TRBV15 and J is TRBJ1-1; TRBD1 might be the D (5 bases). V was trimmed by 1 base and J by 0 bases, leaving 9 bases between them. The V gene's germline CDR1 is LNHNV and CDR2 YYDKDF (reference sequence). The CDR3 runs to 15 residues. The whole variable domain, filled in from reference TRBV15 and TRBJ1-1, reads DAMVIQNPRYQVTQFGKPVTLSCSQTLNHNVMYWYQQKSSQAPKLLFHYYDKDFNNEADTPDNFQSRRPNTSFCFLDIRSPGLGDTAMYLCATSRVQGLNTEAFFGQGTRLTVV.

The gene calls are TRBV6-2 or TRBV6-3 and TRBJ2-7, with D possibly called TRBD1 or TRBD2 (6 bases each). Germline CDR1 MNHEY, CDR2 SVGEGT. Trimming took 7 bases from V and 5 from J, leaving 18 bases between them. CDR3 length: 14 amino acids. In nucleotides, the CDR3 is TGTGCCAGCACCTACCAAGGGGGGCTGGACGAGCAGTACTTC. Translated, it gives CASTYQGGLDEQYF.

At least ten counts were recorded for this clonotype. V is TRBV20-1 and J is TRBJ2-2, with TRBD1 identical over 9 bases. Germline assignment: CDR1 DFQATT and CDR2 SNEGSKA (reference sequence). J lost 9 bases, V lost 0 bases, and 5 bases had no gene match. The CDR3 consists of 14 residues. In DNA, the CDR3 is TGCAGTGCTAGAGATGGGACAGGGACGCGGGAGCTGTTTTTT. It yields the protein CSARDGTGTRELFF.

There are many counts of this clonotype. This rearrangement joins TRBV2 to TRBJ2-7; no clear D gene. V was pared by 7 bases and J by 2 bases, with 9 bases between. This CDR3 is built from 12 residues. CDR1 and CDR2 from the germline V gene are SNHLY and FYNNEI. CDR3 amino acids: CASTLLTYEQYF. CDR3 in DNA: TGTGCCAGCACCTTACTTACCTACGAGCAGTACTTC. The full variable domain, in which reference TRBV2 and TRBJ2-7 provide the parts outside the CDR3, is EPEVTQTPSHQVTQMGQEVILRCVPISNHLYFYWYRQILGQKVEFLVSFYNNEISEKSEIFDDQFSVERPDGSNFTLKIRSTKLEDSAMYFCASTLLTYEQYFGPGTRLTVT.

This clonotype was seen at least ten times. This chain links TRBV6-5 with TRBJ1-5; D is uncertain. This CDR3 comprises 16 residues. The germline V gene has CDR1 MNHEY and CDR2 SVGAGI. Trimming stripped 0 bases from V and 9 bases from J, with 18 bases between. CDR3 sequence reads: CASSYSPVANGPPQHF. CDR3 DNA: TGTGCCAGCAGTTACTCACCGGTCGCTAACGGGCCGCCCCAGCATTTT.

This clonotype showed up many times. CDR3 loop: CASRGSGSGAQETQYF. The CDR3 region has the DNA TGTGCCAGCAGGGGTAGCGGGTCCGGGGCACAAGAGACCCAGTACTTC. The rearrangement links TRBV28 to TRBJ2-5; 7 positions match TRBD2. CDR1 is MDHEN and CDR2 is SYDVKM in the germline V gene. Trimming at V came to 6 bases and at J to 2 bases, leaving 12 bases not matched to a gene. This CDR3 is 16 amino acids long.

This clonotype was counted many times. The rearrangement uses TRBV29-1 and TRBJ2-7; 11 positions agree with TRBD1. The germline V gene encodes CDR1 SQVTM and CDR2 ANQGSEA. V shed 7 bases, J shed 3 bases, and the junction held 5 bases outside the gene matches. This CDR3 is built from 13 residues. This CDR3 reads CSATGTGGYEQYF. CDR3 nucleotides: TGCAGCGCCACCGGGACAGGGGGCTACGAGCAGTACTTC.

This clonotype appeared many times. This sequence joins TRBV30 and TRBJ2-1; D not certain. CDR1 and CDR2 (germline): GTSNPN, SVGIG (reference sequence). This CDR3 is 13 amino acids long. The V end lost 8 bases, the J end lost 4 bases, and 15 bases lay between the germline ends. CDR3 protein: CALCVPGYNEQFF. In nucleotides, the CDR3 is TGTGCCCTGTGTGTGCCGGGTTACAATGAGCAGTTCTTC. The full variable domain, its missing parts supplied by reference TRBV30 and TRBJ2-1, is SQTIHQWPATLVQPVGSPLSLECTVEGTSNPNLYWYRQAAGRGLQLLFYSVGIGQISSEVPQNLSASRPQDRQFILSSKKLLLSDSGFYLCALCVPGYNEQFFGPGTRLTVL.

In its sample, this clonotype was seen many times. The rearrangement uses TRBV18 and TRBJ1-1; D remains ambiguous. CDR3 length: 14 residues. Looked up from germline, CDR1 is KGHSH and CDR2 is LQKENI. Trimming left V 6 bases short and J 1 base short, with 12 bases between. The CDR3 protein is CASSPIKRNTEAFF. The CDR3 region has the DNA TGTGCCAGCTCCCCGATAAAGCGGAACACTGAAGCTTTCTTT.

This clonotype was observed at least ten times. CDR3 in amino acids: CASSRGQAQPQHF. The CDR3, as DNA: TGTGCCAGTAGTCGAGGGCAGGCTCAGCCCCAGCATTTT. The V gene is TRBV19, the J gene TRBJ1-5; D is undetermined. CDR3 size: 13 residues. V was trimmed by 5 bases and J by 6 bases, leaving 11 bases between them. The germline V gene has CDR1 LNHDA and CDR2 SQIVND (reference sequence).

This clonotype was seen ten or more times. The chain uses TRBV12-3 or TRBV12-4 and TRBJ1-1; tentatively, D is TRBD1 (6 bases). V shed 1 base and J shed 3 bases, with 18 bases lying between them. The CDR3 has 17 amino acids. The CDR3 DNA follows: TGTGCCAGCAGTTTAGAGATTATGAGAGGGGGATACACTGAAGCTTTCTTT. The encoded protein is CASSLEIMRGGYTEAFF.

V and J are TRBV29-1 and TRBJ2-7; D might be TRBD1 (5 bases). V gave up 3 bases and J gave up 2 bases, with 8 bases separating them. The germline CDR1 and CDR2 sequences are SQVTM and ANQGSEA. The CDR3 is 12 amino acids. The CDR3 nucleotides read TGCAGCGTTGAGACAGAGGCCTACGAGCAGTACTTC. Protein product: CSVETEAYEQYF.

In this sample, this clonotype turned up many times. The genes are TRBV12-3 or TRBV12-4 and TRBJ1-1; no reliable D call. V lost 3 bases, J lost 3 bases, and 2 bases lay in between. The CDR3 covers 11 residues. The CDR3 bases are TGTGCCAGCAGTTTTGACACTGAAGCTTTCTTT. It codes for CASSFDTEAFF.

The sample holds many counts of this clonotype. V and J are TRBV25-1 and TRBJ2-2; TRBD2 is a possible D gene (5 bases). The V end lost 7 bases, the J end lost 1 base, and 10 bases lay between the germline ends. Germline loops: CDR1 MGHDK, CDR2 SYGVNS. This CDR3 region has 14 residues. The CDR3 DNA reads TGTGCCAGCACCCTCGGACTGAACACCGGGGAGCTGTTTTTT. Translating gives CASTLGLNTGELFF.

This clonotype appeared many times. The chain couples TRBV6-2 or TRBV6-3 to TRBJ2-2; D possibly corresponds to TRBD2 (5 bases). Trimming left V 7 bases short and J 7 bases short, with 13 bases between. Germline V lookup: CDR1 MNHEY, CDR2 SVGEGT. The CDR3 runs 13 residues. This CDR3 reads CASMPGGFGELFF. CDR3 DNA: TGTGCCAGCATGCCTGGAGGTTTCGGGGAGCTGTTTTTT.